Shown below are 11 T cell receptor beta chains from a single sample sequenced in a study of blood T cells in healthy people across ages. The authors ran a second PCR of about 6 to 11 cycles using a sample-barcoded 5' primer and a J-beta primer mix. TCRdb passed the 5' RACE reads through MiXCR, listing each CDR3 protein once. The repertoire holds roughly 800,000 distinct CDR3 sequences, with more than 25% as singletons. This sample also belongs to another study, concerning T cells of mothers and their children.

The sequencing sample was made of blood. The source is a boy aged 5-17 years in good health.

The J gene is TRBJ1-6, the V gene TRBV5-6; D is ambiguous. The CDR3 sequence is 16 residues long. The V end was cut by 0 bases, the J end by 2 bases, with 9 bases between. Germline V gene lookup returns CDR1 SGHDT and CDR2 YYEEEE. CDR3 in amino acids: CASSLEGIAYNSPLHF. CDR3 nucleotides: TGTGCCAGCAGCTTGGAGGGTATCGCCTATAATTCACCCCTCCACTTT.

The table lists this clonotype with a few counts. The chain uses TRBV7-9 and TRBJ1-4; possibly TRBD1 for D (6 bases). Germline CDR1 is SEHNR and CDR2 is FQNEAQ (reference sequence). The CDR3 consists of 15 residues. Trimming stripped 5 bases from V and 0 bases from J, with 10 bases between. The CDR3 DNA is TGTGCCAGCAGCAACCGACAGGCAACTAATGAAAAACTGTTTTTT. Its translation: CASSNRQATNEKLFF.

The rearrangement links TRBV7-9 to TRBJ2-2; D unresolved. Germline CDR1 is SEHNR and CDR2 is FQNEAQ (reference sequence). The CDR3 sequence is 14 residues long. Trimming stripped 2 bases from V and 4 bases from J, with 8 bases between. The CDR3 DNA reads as TGTGCCAGCAGCTTAAATGGCGCCACCGGGGAGCTGTTTTTT. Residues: CASSLNGATGELFF.

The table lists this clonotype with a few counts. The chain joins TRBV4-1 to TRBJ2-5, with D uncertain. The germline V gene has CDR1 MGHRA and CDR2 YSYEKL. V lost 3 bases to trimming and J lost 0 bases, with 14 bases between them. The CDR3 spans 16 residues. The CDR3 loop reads CASSQSTTSYQETQYF. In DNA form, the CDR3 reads TGCGCCAGCAGCCAGTCAACTACCTCGTACCAAGAGACCCAGTACTTC.

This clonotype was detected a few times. This chain's CDR3 is CASSKPGDTQYF. The CDR3 coding sequence is TGTGCCAGCAGCAAACCGGGAGATACGCAGTATTTT. This chain uses TRBV27 with TRBJ2-3, with D unclear. Germline values: CDR1 MNHEY, CDR2 SMNVEV (reference sequence). Trimming removed 6 bases from V and 5 bases from J, with 9 bases in between. The CDR3 is 12 amino acids.

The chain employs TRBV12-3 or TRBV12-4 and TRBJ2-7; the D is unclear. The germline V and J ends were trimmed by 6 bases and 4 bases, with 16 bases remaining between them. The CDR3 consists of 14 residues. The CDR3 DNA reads TGTGCCAGCAGCCTCAGTCCCGACGGATACGAGCAGTACTTC. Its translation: CASSLSPDGYEQYF.

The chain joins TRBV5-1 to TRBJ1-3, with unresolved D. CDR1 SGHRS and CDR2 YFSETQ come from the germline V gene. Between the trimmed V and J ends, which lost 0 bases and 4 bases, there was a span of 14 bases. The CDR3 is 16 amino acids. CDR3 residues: CASSLGVTGTGNTIYF. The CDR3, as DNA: TGCGCCAGCAGCTTGGGGGTAACCGGTACAGGAAACACCATATATTTT.

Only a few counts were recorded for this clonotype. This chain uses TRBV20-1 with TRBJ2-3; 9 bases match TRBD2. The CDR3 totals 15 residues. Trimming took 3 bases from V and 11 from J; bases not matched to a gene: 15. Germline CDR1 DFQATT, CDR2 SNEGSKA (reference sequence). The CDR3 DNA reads TGCAGTGCTAGGGCGGGACTAGCAGGTTTTGGGGGGCAGTATTTT. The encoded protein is CSARAGLAGFGGQYF.

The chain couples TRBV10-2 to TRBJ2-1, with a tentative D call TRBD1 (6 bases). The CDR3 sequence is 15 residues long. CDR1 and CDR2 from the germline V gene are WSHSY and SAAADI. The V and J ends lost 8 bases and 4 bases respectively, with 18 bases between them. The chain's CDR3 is CASASGTPIYNEQFF. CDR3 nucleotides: TGCGCCAGCGCCTCCGGGACACCGATATACAATGAGCAGTTCTTC.

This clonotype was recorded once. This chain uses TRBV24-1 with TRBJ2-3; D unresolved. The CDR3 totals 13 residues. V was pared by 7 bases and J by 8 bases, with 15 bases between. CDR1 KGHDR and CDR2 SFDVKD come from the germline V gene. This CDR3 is CATRSAGDSTQYF. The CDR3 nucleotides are TGTGCCACCAGGAGTGCTGGGGATAGTACGCAGTATTTT.

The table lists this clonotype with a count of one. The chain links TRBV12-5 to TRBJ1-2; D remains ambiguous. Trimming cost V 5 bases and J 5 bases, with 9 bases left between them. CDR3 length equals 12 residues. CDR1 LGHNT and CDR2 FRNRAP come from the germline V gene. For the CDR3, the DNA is TGTGCTAGTGGTGGGGAGGAGTATGGCTACACCTTC. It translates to CASGGEEYGYTF.